The clone carrying this TCR beta chain was observed a handful of times. Its antigen is still unknown. This sample is part of a study of beta chain features in type 1 diabetes. CDR3 length: 15 residues. The germline gives CDR1 LNHDA, CDR2 SQIVND (reference sequence). V trimming: 4 bases; J trimming: 5 bases; junction bases outside the gene matches: 8. What was sequenced were expressed TCRB transcripts, since all of the isolated RNA had been reverse transcribed. An average of about 3.57 million reads was obtained for naive, central memory and regulatory T cell samples. Sequencing used immunoSEQ multiplex PCR; TCRdb keeps in-frame clones, though not all of them. The sample contains fewer than 650,000 clones, around 15% of which appear only once. Study observations and caveats: A moderate, significant TCRB CDR3 shortening appeared in type 1 diabetes across four CD4+ subsets.

Source material: naive CD4+ T cells from blood. The TCR comes from a man between 18 and 35 years old in good health. The chain joins TRBV19 to TRBJ2-7, with 10 bases fitting TRBD1. The CDR3 is CASSRTGTGVHEQYF. CDR3 sequence (DNA): TGTGCCAGTAGTAGGACCGGGACAGGGGTCCACGAGCAGTACTTC.